This TCR beta chain was sequenced in a study of cytomegalovirus exposure and HLA in healthy donors. The PCR was carried out with 60 Vbeta primers and 13 Jbeta primers. Using immunoSEQ multiplex PCR, the repertoire was profiled, and TCRdb retains in-frame clones only, with some absent. This sample has some 180,000 clones, with about three quarters found just once. General study findings and limits: Associated with cytomegalovirus, according to the listing, were around 160 TCR beta chains. HLA allele associations emerged for 16,951 TCR beta sequences in a later analysis, at 0.05 false discovery rate. Some V segments could not be told apart, so they were left out, TRBV6-2 and TRBV6-3 among them.

In germline, CDR1 is MNHNS, CDR2 SASEGT. The V and J ends lost 1 base and 0 bases respectively, with 12 bases between them. This CDR3 comprises 16 residues. This clone counts as medium-sized (0.01 to 0.1%). Its antigen is unidentified. Material: PBMCs. This TCR came from a woman in her sixties in good health and CMV-seropositive. The chain recombines TRBV6-1 with TRBJ1-1; D may be TRBD1 (5 bases). The CDR3 DNA follows: TGTGCCAGCAGTGAAGGGCCAGGGATCATGAACACTGAAGCTTTCTTT. Translated, it gives CASSEGPGIMNTEAFF.